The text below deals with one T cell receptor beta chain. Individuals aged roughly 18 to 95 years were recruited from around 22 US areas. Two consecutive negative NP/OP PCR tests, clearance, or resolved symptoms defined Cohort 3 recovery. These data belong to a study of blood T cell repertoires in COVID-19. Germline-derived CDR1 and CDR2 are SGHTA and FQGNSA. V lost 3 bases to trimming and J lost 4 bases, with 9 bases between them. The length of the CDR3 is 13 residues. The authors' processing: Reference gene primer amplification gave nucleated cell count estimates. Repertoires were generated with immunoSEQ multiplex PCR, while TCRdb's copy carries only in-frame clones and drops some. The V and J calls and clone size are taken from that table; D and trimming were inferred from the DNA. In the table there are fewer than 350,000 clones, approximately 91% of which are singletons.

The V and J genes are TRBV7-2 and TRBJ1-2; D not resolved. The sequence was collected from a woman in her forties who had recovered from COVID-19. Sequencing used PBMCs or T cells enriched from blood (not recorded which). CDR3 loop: CASSFAEIYGYTF. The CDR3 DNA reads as TGTGCCAGCAGCTTCGCGGAGATCTATGGCTACACCTTC.